This T cell receptor (beta chain) was observed in a study of cytomegalovirus exposure and HLA in healthy donors. On this clone: Its antigen is as yet unknown.

Trimming removed 9 bases at V and 3 bases at J, with 24 bases between. Germline V gives CDR1 MDHEN, CDR2 SYDVKM. The length of the CDR3 is 16 residues. Study conclusions and caveats: On later analysis, the bulk of CMV-associated TCR beta chains appeared to be HLA-restricted.

Amplification used 60 Vbeta primers and 13 Jbeta primers. Produced via immunoSEQ multiplex PCR; TCRdb's table is partial and in-frame only. The data contain about 140,000 clones, 80% of them seen just once; the ten biggest clones take up under 2.5%. This chain connects TRBV28 to TRBJ2-7; possibly TRBD2 for D (7 bases). Source material: PBMCs. This TCR came from a man aged 25-45 years in good health and CMV-seronegative. CDR3 bases: TGTGCCAGTCGTTCTGACGGGGGGCGTAGCAGCTACGAGCAGTACTTC. Protein: CASRSDGGRSSYEQYF.